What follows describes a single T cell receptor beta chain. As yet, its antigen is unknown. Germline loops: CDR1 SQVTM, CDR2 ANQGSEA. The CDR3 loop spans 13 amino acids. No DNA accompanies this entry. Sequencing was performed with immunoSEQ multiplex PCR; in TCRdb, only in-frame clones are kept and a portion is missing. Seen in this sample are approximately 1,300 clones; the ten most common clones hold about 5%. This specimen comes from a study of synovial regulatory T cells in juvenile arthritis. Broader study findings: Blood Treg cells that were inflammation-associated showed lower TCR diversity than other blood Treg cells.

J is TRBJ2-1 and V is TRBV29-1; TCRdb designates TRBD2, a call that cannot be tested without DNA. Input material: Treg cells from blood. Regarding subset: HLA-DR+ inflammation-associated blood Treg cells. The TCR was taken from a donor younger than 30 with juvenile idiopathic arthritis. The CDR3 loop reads CSGEATSYNEQFF.